The 20 T cell receptor beta chains below were found in one sample sequenced in a study of somatic mutations in cytotoxic T cells in rheumatoid arthritis. Sequencing was performed with immunoSEQ multiplex PCR; in TCRdb, only in-frame clones are kept and a portion is missing. The sample has tens of thousands of clones, more than 75% seen once. Specimen: CD8+ T cells sorted from blood. The receptors come from a man aged 50-60 years in good health.

The chain carries TRBV7-6 and TRBJ1-1; D may be TRBD1 (6 bases). From germline, CDR1 is SGHVS and CDR2 FNYEAQ. The V and J ends lost 5 bases and 1 base respectively, with 8 bases between them. The CDR3 covers 13 residues. The CDR3: CASSQGTNTEAFF. CDR3 DNA: TGTGCCAGCAGCCAGGGGACGAACACTGAAGCTTTCTTT.

This clone is a singleton in its sample. The rearrangement links TRBV29-1 to TRBJ1-2; D call uncertain. Germline CDR1 SQVTM, CDR2 ANQGSEA. The V end was cut by 3 bases, the J end by 3 bases, with 8 bases between. CDR3 size: 12 residues. CDR3 sequence: CSVEAGDYGYTF. The CDR3 DNA sequence: TGCAGCGTTGAGGCAGGTGACTATGGCTACACCTTC.

The chain couples TRBV11-3 to TRBJ2-5; 11 nucleotides line up with TRBD2. V shed 5 bases and J 9 bases; nucleotides not matched to a gene: 17. There are 17 residues in the CDR3. In germline, CDR1 is SGHNT, CDR2 YENEEA. The CDR3 nucleotides read TGTGCCAGCAGCCAACGTATGACTAGCGGGGCGGGGGCGGCCCAGTACTTC. It yields the protein CASSQRMTSGAGAAQYF.

V is TRBV27 and J is TRBJ1-2; perhaps TRBD1 as D (6 bases). CDR1 MNHEY and CDR2 SMNVEV come from the germline V gene (reference sequence). Trimming cost V 8 bases and J 8 bases, with 21 bases left between them. The CDR3 has 14 residues. The CDR3 spells CASSGRDTRSGYTF. In DNA, the CDR3 is TGTGCCAGCTCTGGCCGGGACACCAGGAGCGGCTACACCTTC.

The chain is built from TRBV18 and TRBJ1-1; a weak D match, TRBD1 (5 bases). The CDR3 loop spans 13 amino acids. Trimming took 4 bases from V and 1 from J, leaving 7 bases between them. Germline V gene sequence: CDR1 KGHSH, CDR2 LQKENI. Here the CDR3 DNA reads TGTGCCAGCTCACTACAGGAGAACACTGAAGCTTTCTTT. Protein sequence: CASSLQENTEAFF.

The J gene is TRBJ1-1, the V gene TRBV13; no clear D. Germline assignment: CDR1 PRHDT and CDR2 FYEKMQ (reference sequence). This CDR3 is built from 13 residues. The germline V and J ends were trimmed by 2 bases and 0 bases, with 4 bases remaining between them. The DNA of the CDR3 is TGTGCCAGCAGCTTATTAGTGAACACTGAAGCTTTCTTT. Encoded protein: CASSLLVNTEAFF.

V usage is TRBV2 and J usage is TRBJ2-7; the match to TRBD2 covers 9 bases. The V and J ends lost 5 bases and 4 bases, in that order; junction bases with no gene match: 9. Per germline, CDR1 SNHLY and CDR2 FYNNEI. The length of the CDR3 is 15 residues. This CDR3 reads CASSIAGAPSYEQYF. The CDR3 DNA follows: TGTGCCAGCAGTATAGCGGGAGCCCCTTCATACGAGCAGTACTTC.

This clone was observed a handful of times. The CDR3 here is CASSLSGSPYEQYF. The DNA for the CDR3 is TGTGCCAGCAGTTTAAGCGGGAGTCCCTACGAGCAGTACTTC. The rearrangement links TRBV27 to TRBJ2-7, with TRBD2 identical over 8 bases. Germline V gene sequence: CDR1 MNHEY, CDR2 SMNVEV (reference sequence). The V segment lost 2 bases and the J segment 2 bases; nucleotides outside the gene matches: 2. The CDR3 loop spans 14 amino acids.

This clone was seen a few times. The V gene is TRBV6-5, the J gene TRBJ1-5, with 7 bases fitting TRBD1. The CDR3 is made up of 15 amino acids. Germline V gives CDR1 MNHEY, CDR2 SVGAGI. V lost 6 bases to trimming and J lost 4 bases; unmatched junction nucleotides: 9. This CDR3 is CASSPRDSKNQPQHF. CDR3 nucleotides: TGTGCCAGCAGCCCCCGGGACAGTAAAAATCAGCCCCAGCATTTT.

The chain links TRBV11-3 to TRBJ1-1, with D unresolved. The germline V gene has CDR1 SGHNT and CDR2 YENEEA. The CDR3 is 13 amino acids. The germline V and J ends were trimmed by 3 bases and 1 base, with 6 bases remaining between them. The CDR3 region has the DNA TGTGCCAGCAGCTTTAGGAGGAACACTGAAGCTTTCTTT. Translated: CASSFRRNTEAFF.

The rearrangement joins TRBV29-1 to TRBJ1-3; D is unclear. V was clipped by 7 bases and J by 4 bases, with 8 bases between them. Germline V gene data show CDR1 as SQVTM and CDR2 as ANQGSEA. CDR3 size: 11 residues. CDR3 region: CSGSIGNTIYF. DNA of the CDR3: TGCAGCGGTAGTATCGGAAACACCATATATTTT.

On this clone itself: Other DNA variants within this sample encode the same CDR3. This chain uses TRBV4-1 with TRBJ2-7; TRBD2 agrees at 10 bases. CDR3 length: 15 residues. The ends lost 4 bases at V and 0 bases at J; junction bases unmatched: 3. CDR1 and CDR2 from the germline V gene are MGHRA and YSYEKL. Written as DNA, the CDR3 is TGCGCCAGCAGCCTCCGGACTAGCGGCTCCTACGAGCAGTACTTC. This codes for CASSLRTSGSYEQYF.

This clone was seen only once. V usage is TRBV7-9 and J usage is TRBJ2-1; D is possibly TRBD1 (5 bases). The length of the CDR3 is 15 residues. V lost 1 base to trimming and J lost 2 bases, with 9 bases between them. CDR1 SEHNR and CDR2 FQNEAQ come from the germline V gene (reference sequence). The CDR3 here is CASSLGRVPYNEQFF. For the CDR3, the DNA is TGTGCCAGCAGCTTAGGCAGGGTCCCCTACAATGAGCAGTTCTTC. Complete variable domain (other parts from reference TRBV7-9 and TRBJ2-1): DTGVSQNPRHKITKRGQNVTFRCDPISEHNRLYWYRQTLGQGPEFLTYFQNEAQLEKSRLLSDRFSAERPKGSFSTLEIQRTEQGDSAMYLCASSLGRVPYNEQFFGPGTRLTVL.

The V call is TRBV2, the J call TRBJ2-5; 7 bases match TRBD1. Trimming at V came to 3 bases and at J to 3 bases, leaving 4 bases not matched to a gene. CDR1 and CDR2 (germline): SNHLY, FYNNEI. The CDR3 runs 14 residues. The CDR3 sequence: CASSDPDREETQYF. CDR3 coding DNA: TGTGCCAGCAGTGACCCCGACAGGGAAGAGACCCAGTACTTC.

The V gene is TRBV11-2, the J gene TRBJ1-3; D might be TRBD1 (5 bases). The CDR3 runs to 12 residues. V gave up 6 bases and J gave up 3 bases, with 6 bases separating them. CDR1 and CDR2 (germline): SGHAT, FQNNGV. As DNA, the CDR3 is TGTGCCAGCAGACAGGTTGGAAACACCATATATTTT. This translates into CASRQVGNTIYF.

The sample holds a few counts of this clone. The J gene is TRBJ2-7, the V gene TRBV27, with 8 bases fitting TRBD2. The CDR3 loop spans 15 amino acids. The germline V gene encodes CDR1 MNHEY and CDR2 SMNVEV (reference sequence). V shed 0 bases and J 4 bases; nucleotides not matched to a gene: 5. The chain's CDR3 is CASSLSSGRMYEQYF. CDR3 nucleotide sequence: TGTGCCAGCAGTTTATCCAGCGGGAGAATGTACGAGCAGTACTTC.

This chain joins TRBV5-4 and TRBJ2-7; 13 positions agree with TRBD2. The CDR3 runs to 19 residues. Trimming cost V 0 bases and J 4 bases; bases outside gene matches: 13. The germline V gene encodes CDR1 SGHNT and CDR2 YYREEE (reference sequence). The CDR3 nucleotides read TGTGCCAGCAGCTTGGGAGTAGGCGGGACTAGCGGGATACCTTACGAGCAGTACTTC. Amino acids: CASSLGVGGTSGIPYEQYF.

The V gene is TRBV27, the J gene TRBJ1-1; possibly TRBD1 for D (5 bases). The CDR3 extends over 14 amino acids. CDR1 and CDR2 from the germline V gene are MNHEY and SMNVEV (reference sequence). Trimming stripped 1 base from V and 5 bases from J, with 11 bases between. The CDR3 spells CASSLFKGSTEAFF. The CDR3 nucleotides read TGTGCCAGCAGTTTATTTAAGGGGTCGACTGAAGCTTTCTTT.

In DNA form, the CDR3 reads TGCGCCAGCAGCTTGGGGAGGGTGGATAAAGATACGCAGTATTTT. Translating it yields CASSLGRVDKDTQYF. The chain joins TRBV5-1 to TRBJ2-3; a weak D match, TRBD2 (6 bases). The V gene's germline CDR1 is SGHRS and CDR2 YFSETQ. The CDR3 runs to 15 residues. The V end lost 0 bases, the J end lost 5 bases, and 13 bases lay between the germline ends.

This chain uses TRBV25-1 with TRBJ2-1; D call uncertain. The V end was cut by 6 bases, the J end by 7 bases, with 10 bases between. The germline V gene encodes CDR1 MGHDK and CDR2 SYGVNS. The CDR3 consists of 12 residues. The CDR3 spells CASSAVRNEQFF. The CDR3 DNA reads as TGTGCCAGCAGCGCCGTTCGGAATGAGCAGTTCTTC.